These 10 T cell receptor beta chains came from one sample sequenced in a study of T cell responses to AZD1222 COVID-19 vaccine. Method: immunoSEQ multiplex PCR; TCRdb's copy keeps in-frame clones and lacks some. Of more than 70,000 clones listed, approximately 88% are singletons. The input for sequencing was peripheral blood, taken on day 0 of AZD1222 vaccination. The receptors derive from an adult in good health.

The chain has TRBV14 and TRBJ1-4; a possible D gene is TRBD1 (5 bases). The V and J ends lost 0 bases and 5 bases respectively, with 19 bases between them. The CDR3 totals 18 residues. CDR1 is SGHDN and CDR2 is FVKESK in the germline V gene. CDR3 bases: TGTGCCAGCAGCCAAGATTTAATTTTCGGCAGGGCCAATGAAAAACTGTTTTTT. Residues: CASSQDLIFGRANEKLFF.

J is TRBJ2-3 and V is TRBV6-5; a weak D match, TRBD1 (5 bases). V was clipped by 7 bases and J by 0 bases, with 14 bases between them. This CDR3 comprises 15 residues. Germline V gene data show CDR1 as MNHEY and CDR2 as SVGAGI. The CDR3 sequence: CASTPGLGSTDTQYF. The CDR3 bases are TGTGCCAGCACCCCAGGGCTCGGGAGCACAGATACGCAGTATTTT.

This sequence joins TRBV6-5 and TRBJ2-7, with 9 bases lining up with TRBD2. The CDR3 totals 16 residues. Germline values: CDR1 MNHEY, CDR2 SVGAGI. Trimming took 1 base from V and 5 from J; bases not matched to a gene: 9. The DNA of the CDR3 is TGTGCCAGCAGTTACTTGGGGACTAGCAAGATTCACGAGCAGTACTTC. This translates into CASSYLGTSKIHEQYF.

V usage is TRBV28 and J usage is TRBJ1-3; unclear D gene. The CDR3 length is 18 residues. Germline lookup yields CDR1 MDHEN and CDR2 SYDVKM. Trimming removed 2 bases from V and 0 bases from J, with 17 bases in between. The CDR3 DNA follows: TGTGCCAGCAGTTTAAAGCCGTTTAAGGCGTACTCTGGAAACACCATATATTTT. Translation gives CASSLKPFKAYSGNTIYF.

The chain employs TRBV4-2 and TRBJ1-4; 7 bases align to TRBD1. V lost 4 bases to trimming and J lost 1 base; unmatched junction nucleotides: 9. The CDR3 totals 17 residues. Germline V gives CDR1 LGHNA, CDR2 YNFKEQ. The CDR3 DNA reads TGTGCCAGCAGCCTTGATCCGTACAGGGGAACTAATGAAAAACTGTTTTTT. Protein product: CASSLDPYRGTNEKLFF.

The genes are TRBV29-1 and TRBJ2-7; 10 nucleotides line up with TRBD1. V lost 3 bases and J lost 3; bases outside the gene matches: 5. Germline CDR1 SQVTM, CDR2 ANQGSEA. This CDR3 has 14 amino acids. The CDR3 sequence is CSVEDGQGGYEQYF. CDR3 DNA sequence: TGCAGCGTTGAGGACGGACAGGGGGGCTACGAGCAGTACTTC.

The V call is TRBV27, the J call TRBJ1-2, with D perhaps TRBD1 (5 bases). This CDR3 has 15 amino acids. V lost 0 bases and J 3 bases, leaving 11 bases between the germline ends. Per the germline V gene, CDR1 is MNHEY and CDR2 is SMNVEV (reference sequence). The CDR3 sequence is CASSLSRGADYGYTF. CDR3 DNA: TGTGCCAGCAGTTTATCGCGCGGGGCTGACTATGGCTACACCTTC.

V and J are TRBV20-1 and TRBJ1-2, with D possibly being TRBD1 (5 bases). V gave up 3 bases and J gave up 6 bases, with 8 bases separating them. There are 11 residues in the CDR3. Germline values: CDR1 DFQATT, CDR2 SNEGSKA (reference sequence). CDR3: CSARDNDGYTF. In nucleotides, the CDR3 is TGCAGTGCTAGGGACAACGATGGCTACACCTTC.

This clone showed up just once. V and J are TRBV7-9 and TRBJ2-7; TRBD2 agrees at 9 bases. CDR3 length: 15 residues. CDR1 and CDR2 (germline): SEHNR, FQNEAQ (reference sequence). V lost 3 bases, J lost 5 bases, and 8 bases stayed unmatched. The CDR3 nucleotides are TGTGCCAGCAGCTTTAGCGGGGGCGGCTTCCACGAGCAGTACTTC. Encoded protein: CASSFSGGGFHEQYF.

The rearrangement joins TRBV28 to TRBJ1-1; TRBD1 is a possible D gene (5 bases). The V gene lost 10 bases and the J gene lost 0 bases, with 15 bases spanning the gap. Per the germline V gene, CDR1 is MDHEN and CDR2 is SYDVKM. This CDR3 is 14 amino acids long. The CDR3 DNA is TGTGCCACCTCCCCGGGGGGACTGAACACTGAAGCTTTCTTT. Encoded protein: CATSPGGLNTEAFF.